Reported below is one T cell receptor beta chain. The sample belongs to a study of spatial heterogeneity in lung cancer. Study information: PBMC samples from follow-up, when available, were sequenced at a median of about two years post-resection.

MiXCR, applied by TCRdb to the 5' RACE reads, yields one record per CDR3 protein. The sample has 50,000 to 60,000 distinct CDR3 sequences, more than 6.5% seen once. Between the trimmed V and J ends, which lost 0 bases and 10 bases, there was a span of 12 bases. The germline V gene has CDR1 LGHNA and CDR2 YSLEER. This CDR3 comprises 13 residues. Time point defined: blood at routine non-recurrence follow-up after resection. The study sequenced unsorted whole RNA from tumor, nontumor lung or frozen PBMC. This TCR derives from a female donor with early-stage non-small cell lung cancer. The sequencing here drew on PBMCs, taken at follow-up. This chain connects TRBV4-3 to TRBJ1-1; no definite D call. DNA of the CDR3: TGCGCCAGCAGCCAAGATAACCAGGTCGGAGCTTTCTTT. This translates into CASSQDNQVGAFF.